This T cell receptor (beta chain) was sequenced in a study of cytomegalovirus exposure and HLA in healthy donors. Study-level results: Clonal expansion was found to be greater in HLA-associated TCR beta chains than in equally common others in a later analysis. Using a false discovery rate of 0.05, a later analysis showed that approximately 18,000 TCR beta sequences were associated with HLA alleles.

With respect to this clone: Its antigen is undetermined.

The CDR3 covers 14 residues. Trimming pared 1 base from V and 5 bases from J, leaving 12 bases between. Germline V gene sequence: CDR1 MNHEY, CDR2 SMNVEV (reference sequence). The primer mix had 60 Vbeta and 13 Jbeta primers. In the source study's methods: Later work found 80 million or so unique TCR beta chains, with about 10 million shared. Assay used: immunoSEQ multiplex PCR; TCRdb lists only in-frame clones, some missing. D and trimming were read from the DNA, whereas the V and J calls and clone size are those reported in that table. The table lists 150,000 or so clones, roughly 79% of them singletons.

Sequenced material: PBMCs. This chain links TRBV27 with TRBJ2-7; D remains ambiguous. The clonotype was recovered from a man aged 25-45 years in good health and CMV-seropositive. CDR3 loop: CASSLYPGNHEQYF. The CDR3 bases are TGTGCCAGCAGTTTATATCCCGGTAACCACGAGCAGTACTTC.